This T cell receptor (beta chain) was documented in a study of blood T cell repertoires in COVID-19 (dated by TCRdb to 2020 to 2021). Looking at the study overall: Samples from collaborators originated in the United States, Italy and Spain and spanned both the acute and convalescent phases of COVID-19. The prospective study material was composed of cDNA or gDNA derived from T cells, B-cell-depleted T cells, or PBMCs. Subjects who had been exposed to COVID-19, were actively infected with it, or had recovered from it provided the deeply sampled blood TCRbeta repertoires that made up the dataset. The repertoires were released in a freely available public database meant as a resource for research on the immune response to SARS-CoV-2. Samples were obtained from the ongoing ImmuneRACE study (first 160 participants) and from 1,254 subjects provided by 6 global collaborators. Nearly every sample came with metadata listing a de-identified subject ID, COVID-19 status, age in years and sex. Where available, HLA class I and class II types were obtained from metadata supplied by the sample provider rather than from assay-based typing. What the study reported, not specific to this receptor: Clinical and demographic metadata were provided uncurated, with the amount varying by source and participant.

With respect to this clone: This clone's antigen is unknown. No base-level quality is on record; no much larger clone is a single base apart.

Collaborating institutions collected whole blood in K2EDTA tubes following their own protocols. For TCRbeta analysis, collaborator samples were shipped as frozen whole blood, as isolated PBMCs, or as DNA extracted from either sample type. The immunoSEQ Assay, a bias-controlled multiplex PCR, was used to amplify TCRbeta CDR3 regions from genomic DNA. The paper's processing steps were these. Nucleated cell counts per sample were estimated from amplification of reference gene primers within the assay. To quantify the absolute abundance of each unique TCRbeta CDR3 rearrangement, sequence reads were collapsed and filtered. For each sample, productive Simpson clonality was calculated by taking the square root of Simpson's diversity index across productive rearrangements. TCRdb retrieved this table from immuneACCESS and kept in-frame rearrangements only. Not all clones are present; in checked studies, unresolved V genes account for under half, and no reason is known for the remainder. V, J and clone size reflect that table, while D and trimming were determined from the DNA. In all, the sample holds under 40,000 clones, and 84% of those were seen once. The ten most abundant clones make up roughly 14% of the sample.

The sequence was obtained from a man aged 45-60 years with active or convalescent COVID-19. Material for sequencing was peripheral blood.

The CDR3 sequence is CASSSRRTLNEKLFF. The nucleotide sequence reads as follows: TGTGCCAGTAGCTCAAGGAGAACCTTAAATGAAAAACTGTTTTTT. Rearrangement joined TRBV19 to TRBJ1-4, with the D gene not confidently named. V sheds 6 bases and J sheds 5 bases, leaving 16 bases between their ends. CDR1 and CDR2 (LNHDA, SQIVND) derive from the germline V gene (reference sequence). The CDR3 numbers 15 residues from cysteine through phenylalanine. Kept here is only the CDR3 DNA, which spans 45 bases and is read in frame from base 1.